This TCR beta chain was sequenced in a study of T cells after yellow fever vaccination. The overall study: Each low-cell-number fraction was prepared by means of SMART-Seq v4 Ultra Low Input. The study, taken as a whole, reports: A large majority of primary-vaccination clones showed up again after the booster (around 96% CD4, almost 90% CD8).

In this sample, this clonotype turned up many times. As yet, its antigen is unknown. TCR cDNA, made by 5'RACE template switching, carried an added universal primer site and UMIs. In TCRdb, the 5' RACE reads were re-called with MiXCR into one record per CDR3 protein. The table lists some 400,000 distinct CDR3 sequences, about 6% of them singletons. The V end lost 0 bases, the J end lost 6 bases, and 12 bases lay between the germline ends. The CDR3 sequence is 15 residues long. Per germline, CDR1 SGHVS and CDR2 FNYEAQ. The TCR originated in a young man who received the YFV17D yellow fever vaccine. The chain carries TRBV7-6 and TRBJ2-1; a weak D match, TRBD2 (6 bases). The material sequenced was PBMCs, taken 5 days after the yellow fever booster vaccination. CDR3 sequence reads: CASSLAEEGRNEQFF. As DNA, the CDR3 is TGTGCCAGCAGCTTAGCGGAGGAGGGGCGCAATGAGCAGTTCTTC.